This T cell receptor beta chain was documented in a study of cytomegalovirus exposure and HLA in healthy donors. Study in general: Earlier, 110 million or so unique TCR beta sequences were recovered from roughly 180 million T cells by an analysis. Study findings and constraints: It was reported that TCR beta sequences correctly inferred the HLA-A and HLA-B alleles for most subjects. In a later analysis, HLA-C alleles had the fewest associated TCRs, DRB1 alleles the most. Compared with the approximately 680-donor mean, an Asian-associated ancestry cluster reportedly had fewer N-insertions, according to a later analysis.

This PCR relied on a set of 60 Vbeta primers and 13 Jbeta primers. Method: immunoSEQ multiplex PCR; TCRdb's copy keeps in-frame clones and lacks some. Altogether under 150,000 clones are present, more than 75% being singletons, with the ten largest covering about 3.9%. Germline loops: CDR1 SGHVS, CDR2 FNYEAQ. The CDR3 contains 15 residues. Of note for this clone: Its antigen remains unknown.

The clonotype was recovered from a man aged 18 to 30 in good health and CMV-seronegative. This rearrangement joins TRBV7-6 to TRBJ2-5; TRBD2 matches 10 bases. The better agreement between TRBJ2-7 and the DNA end casts doubt on the J call. Input material: PBMCs. For the CDR3, the DNA is TGTGCCAGCAGTATAAAACTAGCGGGAAATTACGAGCAGTACTTC. Protein sequence: CASSIKLAGNYEQYF.